The rows below give T cell receptor beta chains drawn from one sample of a study of shared clonotypes between healthy human individuals. TCRdb keeps only in-frame clones here, not all; method: immunoSEQ multiplex PCR. The sample carries around 1,000,000 clones, roughly 77% recorded once. The sequencing sample was made of memory CD4+ T cells from PBMCs. The source is a man younger than 30 in good health. Some clones in this sample may be carry-over from other donors' samples. Both conserved end residues are part of each CDR3. The D gene is left open where the match is weak. Clone size is not always given. Where it is, it says once, few, many or a class for expanded clones.

v_call	j_call	clone_size	d_call	cdr3_nt	cdr3_aa
TRBV6-6	TRBJ2-7	-	-	TGTGCCAGCAGTTATACCTACGAGCAGTACTTC	CASSYTYEQYF
TRBV7-6	TRBJ2-2	-	TRBD2	TGTGCCAGCAGTCCTATTGGCGGGGGAGGCGGGGAGCTGTTTTTT	CASSPIGGGGGELFF
TRBV4-1	TRBJ2-3	-	-	TGCGCCAGCAGCCCTGTGCAGGTATCAGATACGCAGTATTTT	CASSPVQVSDTQYF
TRBV2	TRBJ2-7	-	-	TGTGCCACCGCGCTTGGGGAGCAGTACTTC	CATALGEQYF
TRBV29-1	TRBJ2-5	-	-	TGCAGCGTTGAAGGGACACCGTACCAAGAGACCCAGTACTTC	CSVEGTPYQETQYF
TRBV5-4	TRBJ2-1	-	TRBD2	TGTGCCAGCAGCTTAGGGACTAGCGGGAGGCGTGAGCAGTTCTTC	CASSLGTSGRREQFF
TRBV4-1	TRBJ2-4	-	-	TGCGCCAGCAGCCAAGATCCCGGGAGAACCATTCAGTACTTC	CASSQDPGRTIQYF
TRBV14	TRBJ1-2	few	-	TGTGCCAGCAGCCAAGAGTCGGGGTTCTGGTCTGGCTACACCTTC	CASSQESGFWSGYTF
TRBV4-2	TRBJ2-5	-	TRBD2	TGTGCCAGCAGCCTCGGGACTAGCGGACAAGAGACCCAGTACTTC	CASSLGTSGQETQYF
TRBV18	TRBJ2-7	few	-	TGTGCCAGCTCACCTTCACTGGCCTACGAGCAGTACTTC	CASSPSLAYEQYF
TRBV7-6	TRBJ2-1	-	TRBD2	TGTGCCAGCAGCCCCACGGGAGGCTCCTACAATGAGCAGTTCTTC	CASSPTGGSYNEQFF
TRBV7-2	TRBJ2-2	-	TRBD1	TGTGCCAGCAGCGCCGCCCGGGACAGTTACACCGGGGAGCTGTTTTTT	CASSAARDSYTGELFF
TRBV9	TRBJ2-5	few	-	TGTGCCAGCAGCCCACGAACTGGGACCCAGTACTTC	CASSPRTGTQYF
TRBV9	TRBJ2-7	-	-	TGTGCCAGCAGCGTTGAGAGCAGGGGAATTTACGAGCAGTACTTC	CASSVESRGIYEQYF
TRBV19	TRBJ2-1	few	TRBD2	TGTGCCAGTGTAGCGGGAGGGACTGTCCATGAGCAGTTCTTC	CASVAGGTVHEQFF
TRBV7-3	TRBJ2-2	-	-	TGTGCCAGCCGGCTAGTTTCCAACACCGGGGAGCTGTTTTTT	CASRLVSNTGELFF
TRBV27	TRBJ1-3	-	-	TGTGCCAGCAGTTATCAGTTCTCAAACACCATATATTTT	CASSYQFSNTIYF
TRBV7-9	TRBJ2-5	-	-	TGTGCCAGCAGCTTTAGGCGACTCTCGGGCCAAGAGACCCAGTACTTC	CASSFRRLSGQETQYF
TRBV9	TRBJ1-1	-	-	TGTGCCAGCAGCGTAGGAATAGGGCAGGGGAACACTGAAGCTTTCTTT	CASSVGIGQGNTEAFF
TRBV11-2	TRBJ2-5	-	-	TGTGCCAGCAGCTTACTCGGCGGGGGCGCCCAGTACTTC	CASSLLGGGAQYF
TRBV7-2	TRBJ2-7	-	TRBD2	TGTGCCAGCAGCTTAGCGGGACTAGCGGGGGGTGAGCAGTACTTC	CASSLAGLAGGEQYF
TRBV28	TRBJ1-6	-	-	TGTGCCAGCAGTTCTCAGGGGAGCAATTCACCCCTCCACTTT	CASSSQGSNSPLHF
TRBV7-2	TRBJ2-1	-	-	TGTGCCAGCAACACCCGGTGGGGTAATGAGCAGTTCTTC	CASNTRWGNEQFF
TRBV11-1	TRBJ2-1	-	-	TGTGCCAGCACCCTTTCAGGACCGAGGGTCGGTGAGCAGTTCTTC	CASTLSGPRVGEQFF
TRBV10-3	TRBJ2-2	-	-	TGTGCCATCAGTGAGTCGAAGGGACCGAACACCGGGGAGCTGTTTTTT	CAISESKGPNTGELFF
TRBV5-1	TRBJ2-2	-	-	TGCGCCAGCACAGCAGGGGGGCCCACCGGGGAGCTGTTTTTT	CASTAGGPTGELFF